Reported below is one T cell receptor beta chain. The method was immunoSEQ multiplex PCR; TCRdb's version includes in-frame clones alone and lacks a portion of them. The sample lists fewer than 500,000 clones; about nine tenths were seen once. These data originate in a study of blood T cell repertoires in COVID-19. The CDR3 contains 14 residues. V lost 4 bases and J lost 3, with 13 bases in between. Germline assignment: CDR1 SGDLS and CDR2 YYNGEE. The chain combines TRBV9 with TRBJ1-2; no definite D call. The sequenced sample was PBMCs or T cells enriched from blood (not recorded which). This receptor was taken from a woman younger than 35 who had recovered from COVID-19. CDR3 residues: CASSPRGQDYGYTF. The CDR3 DNA follows: TGTGCCAGCAGCCCCCGTGGGCAGGACTATGGCTACACCTTC.